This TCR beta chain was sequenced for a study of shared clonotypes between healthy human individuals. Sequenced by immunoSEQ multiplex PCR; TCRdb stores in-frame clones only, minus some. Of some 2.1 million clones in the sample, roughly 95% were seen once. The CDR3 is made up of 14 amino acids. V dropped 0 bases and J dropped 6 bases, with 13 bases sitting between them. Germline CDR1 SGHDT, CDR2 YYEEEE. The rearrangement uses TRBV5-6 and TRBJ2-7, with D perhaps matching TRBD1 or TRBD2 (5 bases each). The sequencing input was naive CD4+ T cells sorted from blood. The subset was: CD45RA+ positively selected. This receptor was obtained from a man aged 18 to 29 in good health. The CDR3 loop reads CASSLGGPTLEQYF. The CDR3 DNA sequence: TGTGCCAGCAGCTTGGGGGGACCCACCCTCGAGCAGTACTTC.